The 3 T cell receptor beta chains below all came from one sample that was sequenced in a study of T cell responses to AZD1222 COVID-19 vaccine. Sequenced by immunoSEQ multiplex PCR; TCRdb stores in-frame clones only, minus some. The data contain about 140,000 clones, 90% of them seen just once; the ten biggest clones take up roughly 3.6%. The source was peripheral blood, collected on day 0 of AZD1222 vaccination. These receptors all stem from an adult in good health.

The chain links TRBV19 to TRBJ1-5; the match to TRBD1 covers 9 bases. The CDR3 loop spans 17 amino acids. The germline gives CDR1 LNHDA, CDR2 SQIVND (reference sequence). The J segment lost 2 bases and the V segment lost 7 bases, leaving 12 bases of the junction unmatched. This chain's CDR3 is CASTYRGPIPGNQPQHF. The CDR3 coding sequence is TGTGCCAGTACCTACAGGGGGCCTATTCCCGGCAATCAGCCCCAGCATTTT.

The V and J genes are TRBV7-9 and TRBJ1-2; D call uncertain. V was clipped by 7 bases and J by 1 base, with 16 bases between them. This CDR3 comprises 15 residues. The germline V gene has CDR1 SEHNR and CDR2 FQNEAQ (reference sequence). Here the CDR3 DNA reads TGTGCCAGCACCGCGATCATGGGCGTTAACTATGGCTACACCTTC. Translated, it gives CASTAIMGVNYGYTF.

CDR3 amino acids: CASPFVHEQYF. CDR3 sequence (DNA): TGCGCCAGCCCCTTTGTCCACGAGCAGTACTTC. The chain links TRBV23-1 to TRBJ2-7; D gene ambiguous. Being an ORF, TRBV23-1 has a function that is uncertain. V lost 8 bases, J lost 5 bases, and 10 bases lay in between. This CDR3 spans 11 amino acids.